The 9 T cell receptor beta chains below come from one sample, sequenced in a study of cytomegalovirus exposure and HLA in healthy donors. PCR was performed using 60 Vbeta and 13 Jbeta primers. TCRdb's table, derived via immunoSEQ multiplex PCR, lists solely in-frame clones and lacks some. Recorded for this sample: some 150,000 clones. The sample consisted of PBMCs. The receptor set was obtained from a woman aged 18-29 years in good health and CMV-seronegative.

V usage is TRBV6-5 and J usage is TRBJ2-7; no clear D. Trimming left V 8 bases short and J 2 bases short, with 10 bases between. Per the germline V gene, CDR1 is MNHEY and CDR2 is SVGAGI. CDR3 length: 12 amino acids. CDR3 nucleotides: TGTGCCAGCTCTGCAGGTCCCTACGAGCAGTACGTC. Translating it yields CASSAGPYEQYV.

The chain uses TRBV7-6 and TRBJ2-1, with 10 bases identical to TRBD2. With V trimmed by 1 base and J by 6 bases, 9 bases remained unmatched. Germline V gene sequence: CDR1 SGHVS, CDR2 FNYEAQ. The CDR3 contains 17 residues. The CDR3 DNA sequence: TGTGCCAGCAGCTTAGAGCTAGCGGGGGAGTGGGTCAATGAGCAGTTCTTC. Its translation is CASSLELAGEWVNEQFF.

V gene TRBV9 combines with J gene TRBJ2-1, with a tentative D call TRBD2 (6 bases). The CDR3 is 16 residues long. Trimming removed 4 bases at V and 10 bases at J, with 24 bases between. Germline V CDR1 and CDR2: SGDLS, YYNGEE. The DNA for the CDR3 is TGTGCCAGCAGCCCCTGGGAAGACGGGGGAATCGACGAGCAGTTCTTC. Encoded protein: CASSPWEDGGIDEQFF. The complete variable domain, with remaining parts taken from reference TRBV9 and TRBJ2-1, reads DSGVTQTPKHLITATGQRVTLRCSPRSGDLSVYWYQQSLDQGLQFLIQYYNGEERAKGNILERFSAQQFPDLHSELNLSSLELGDSALYFCASSPWEDGGIDEQFFGPGTRLTVL.

The V gene is TRBV4-2, the J gene TRBJ2-2; D remains unclear. V was shortened by 0 bases and J by 1 base, with 3 bases between the two germline ends. The CDR3 has 14 residues. Germline CDR1 reads LGHNA; CDR2 reads YNFKEQ. The CDR3 DNA is TGTGCCAGCAGCCAAGATCGGAACACCGGGGAGCTGTTTTTT. Protein: CASSQDRNTGELFF.

The chain recombines TRBV27 with TRBJ1-4; D is unclear. Trimming removed 3 bases from V and 0 bases from J, with 5 bases in between. The CDR3 length is 14 residues. Germline CDR1 reads MNHEY; CDR2 reads SMNVEV (reference sequence). CDR3 loop: CASSFGATNEKLFF. DNA of the CDR3: TGTGCCAGCAGTTTCGGGGCAACTAATGAAAAACTGTTTTTT.

The V gene is TRBV6-1, the J gene TRBJ2-3, with D possibly matching TRBD1 (6 bases). V was pared by 6 bases and J by 2 bases, with 12 bases between. This CDR3 is 14 amino acids long. Germline V lookup: CDR1 MNHNS, CDR2 SASEGT. CDR3 sequence: CASRTGQFTDTQYF. The CDR3 nucleotides are TGTGCCAGCAGGACCGGACAGTTCACAGATACGCAGTATTTT.

The rearrangement links TRBV2 to TRBJ1-6, with D tentatively TRBD1 (5 bases). V gave up 2 bases and J gave up 8 bases, with 13 bases separating them. Germline-derived CDR1 and CDR2 are SNHLY and FYNNEI. This CDR3 spans 15 amino acids. CDR3 sequence (DNA): TGTGCCAGCAGTGAAAGGACACATCGGGATTCACCCCTCCACTTT. Translating it yields CASSERTHRDSPLHF. Variable domain in full (rest from reference TRBV2 and TRBJ1-6): EPEVTQTPSHQVTQMGQEVILRCVPISNHLYFYWYRQILGQKVEFLVSFYNNEISEKSEIFDDQFSVERPDGSNFTLKIRSTKLEDSAMYFCASSERTHRDSPLHFGNGTRLTVT.

CDR3 protein: CASSQGPSGRSTDTQYF. The CDR3 DNA follows: TGCGCCAGCAGCCAAGGGCCCAGCGGGAGGAGCACAGATACGCAGTATTTT. The chain carries TRBV4-1 and TRBJ2-3, with 9 bases aligning to TRBD2. The CDR3 is 17 amino acids. J was trimmed by 0 bases and V by 1 base; bases with no gene match: 5. CDR1 and CDR2 (germline): MGHRA, YSYEKL.

Concerning this clone itself: Other DNA variants within this sample encode the same CDR3. The chain is built from TRBV19 and TRBJ1-1; TRBD1 agrees at 11 bases. The trim removed 6 bases at V and 12 bases at J, leaving 15 bases unmatched. Germline V gene sequence: CDR1 LNHDA, CDR2 SQIVND (reference sequence). CDR3 length: 15 residues. CDR3 in DNA: TGTGCCAGTAGCCCTCGGACAGGGGGCGCAGGGAGGTCTTTCTTT. This sequence encodes CASSPRTGGAGRSFF.